This T cell receptor (beta chain) is from a study of T cell changes during pregnancy in multiple sclerosis (dated by TCRdb to between 2018 and 2020). Study-level background: In women with multiple sclerosis, the researchers looked at how the T cell repertoire shifted as pregnancy progressed.

The germline V gene encodes CDR1 LGHNA and CDR2 YSLEER. Unmatched junction bases come to 5, with V trimmed by 1 base and J by 0 bases. Measured from the cysteine to the phenylalanine, the CDR3 is 16 residues long. Kept here is only the CDR3 DNA, which spans 48 bases and is read in frame from base 1. Of note for this clone: No antigen is known for it. The input lacks base qualities; no much larger clone sits a single base away.

Library construction relied on the immunoSEQ multiplex PCR assay. TCRdb mirrors the immuneACCESS table, restricted to in-frame sequences. Some clones are absent from its copies; in checked studies, under half trace to an unresolved V gene, and the reason for the others is unknown. The sample contains about 49,000 clones, about 90% of them found a single time. The ten largest clones add up to less than 6.5% of the sample. This clonotype was sampled from a female donor in good health, enrolled as a control in a pregnancy study. Source: peripheral blood, taken after pregnancy. The V gene is TRBV4-3 and the J gene is TRBJ2-7, with 8 bases in between that match TRBD1. Here is the DNA: TGCGCCAGCAGCCAAGGGAGGACAGGGACCTCCTACGAGCAGTACTTC. This yields the protein CASSQGRTGTSYEQYF.